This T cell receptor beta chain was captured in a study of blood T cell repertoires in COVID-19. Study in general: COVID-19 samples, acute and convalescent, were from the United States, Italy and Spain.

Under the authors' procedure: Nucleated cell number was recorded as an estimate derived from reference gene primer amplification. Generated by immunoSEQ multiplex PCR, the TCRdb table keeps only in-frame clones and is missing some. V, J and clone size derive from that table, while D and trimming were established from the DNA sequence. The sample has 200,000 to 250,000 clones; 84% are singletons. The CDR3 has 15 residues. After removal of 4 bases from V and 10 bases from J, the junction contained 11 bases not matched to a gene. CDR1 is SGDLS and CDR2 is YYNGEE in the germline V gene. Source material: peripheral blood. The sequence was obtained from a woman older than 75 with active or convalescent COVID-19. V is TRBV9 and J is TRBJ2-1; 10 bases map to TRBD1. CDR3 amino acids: CASSPDGTGAGEQFF. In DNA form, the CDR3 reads TGTGCCAGCAGCCCAGATGGGACAGGGGCGGGAGAGCAGTTCTTC.